One sample yielded the 17 T cell receptor beta chains listed below, sequenced in a study of cytomegalovirus exposure and HLA in healthy donors. Clones were sequenced by immunoSEQ multiplex PCR, and TCRdb holds only the in-frame ones, with some missing. The top ten clones hold about 3% of a sample with about 100,000 clones, approximately 85% of them seen once. The source material was PBMCs. These receptors were taken from a young woman in good health and CMV-seronegative.

The rearrangement joins TRBV2 to TRBJ1-2; 10 bases agree with TRBD1. CDR1 is SNHLY, CDR2 FYNNEI, per germline. Losses at the gene ends were 6 bases for V and 9 bases for J; bases not matched to a gene: 10. The CDR3 spans 14 residues. CDR3 nucleotide sequence: TGTGCCAGCAGGCCGGGACAGGGGAATCCGAGCTACACCTTC. Translated: CASRPGQGNPSYTF.

The chain carries TRBV11-2 and TRBJ2-7, with D tentatively TRBD1 (5 bases). Trimming removed 2 bases from V and 6 bases from J, with 14 bases in between. CDR3 size: 14 residues. Per germline, CDR1 SGHAT and CDR2 FQNNGV. The CDR3 DNA is TGTGCCAGCAGCTTAATTAAGGGGTCGGGCGAGCAGTACTTC. Translated, it gives CASSLIKGSGEQYF.

The sample holds a few counts of this clone. This chain links TRBV15 with TRBJ2-5; D remains ambiguous. CDR1 LNHNV and CDR2 YYDKDF come from the germline V gene (reference sequence). The CDR3 sequence is 13 residues long. V lost 4 bases and J lost 6, with 12 bases in between. The DNA for the CDR3 is TGTGCCACCAGCAATCCCAACAAGAAGACCCAGTACTTC. It yields the protein CATSNPNKKTQYF.

The chain couples TRBV4-1 to TRBJ2-2; possible D gene TRBD1, 5 bases. The CDR3 sequence is 16 residues long. The V end was cut by 0 bases, the J end by 2 bases, with 10 bases between. Looked up from germline, CDR1 is MGHRA and CDR2 is YSYEKL. CDR3 sequence reads: CASSQDPQGNTGELFF. The CDR3 bases are TGCGCCAGCAGCCAAGATCCGCAGGGCAACACCGGGGAGCTGTTTTTT.

V is TRBV19 and J is TRBJ2-2, with 8 bases lining up with TRBD1. J lost 3 bases, V lost 9 bases, and 6 bases had no gene match. CDR1 LNHDA and CDR2 SQIVND come from the germline V gene (reference sequence). The CDR3 extends over 14 amino acids. This CDR3 is CASLDRGDTGELFF. The CDR3 nucleotides read TGTGCCAGCCTAGACAGGGGTGACACCGGGGAGCTGTTTTTT.

The rearrangement uses TRBV6-1 and TRBJ1-2, with 7 bases identical to TRBD1. J was trimmed by 8 bases and V by 6 bases; bases with no gene match: 12. CDR1 is MNHNS and CDR2 is SASEGT in the germline V gene. This CDR3 comprises 14 residues. This chain's CDR3 is CASRGLKQGRGYTF. CDR3 in DNA: TGTGCCAGCAGGGGCCTTAAACAGGGGCGGGGCTACACCTTC.

The chain has TRBV15 and TRBJ1-2; 7 positions match TRBD1. There are 20 residues in the CDR3. Germline V CDR1 and CDR2: LNHNV, YYDKDF (reference sequence). The trim removed 1 base at V and 4 bases at J, leaving 21 bases unmatched. The DNA of the CDR3 is TGTGCCACCAGCAGAGGTTGGGGTAAGGACAGGTCGTTACGGGGCTATGGCTACACCTTC. This sequence encodes CATSRGWGKDRSLRGYGYTF.

This clone occurred once. This chain links TRBV29-1 with TRBJ2-5, with TRBD1 matching 7 bases. With 1 base clipped from V and 1 base from J, the junction kept 6 bases outside the gene matches. CDR1 is SQVTM, CDR2 ANQGSEA, per germline. This CDR3 has 15 amino acids. The CDR3 is CSVEGGTVSQETQYF. The CDR3 nucleotides read TGCAGCGTTGAAGGTGGGACAGTCTCCCAAGAGACCCAGTACTTC.

This clone has a handful of counts. This chain links TRBV27 with TRBJ1-6, with 8 positions matching TRBD1. CDR3 length: 14 residues. V was pared by 3 bases and J by 5 bases, with 0 bases of the junction left unmatched. Per germline, CDR1 MNHEY and CDR2 SMNVEV (reference sequence). CDR3 sequence: CASSLTGDNSPLHF. The CDR3 DNA is TGTGCCAGCAGTTTGACAGGGGATAATTCACCCCTCCACTTT.

Remarks on this clone: The same CDR3 also results from other DNA sequences found in this sample. The V gene is TRBV2, the J gene TRBJ2-7, with D hard to call. CDR1 and CDR2 (germline): SNHLY, FYNNEI. The CDR3 has 11 amino acids. V was trimmed by 2 bases and J by 3 bases, leaving 2 bases between them. As DNA, the CDR3 is TGTGCCAGCAGTGAATACTACGAGCAGTACTTC. Protein sequence: CASSEYYEQYF.

This clone is deemed medium-sized (0.01 to 0.1%). The chain links TRBV25-1 to TRBJ2-7; 8 positions agree with TRBD1. V lost 4 bases to trimming and J lost 2 bases; unmatched junction nucleotides: 4. The CDR3 loop spans 14 amino acids. The germline V gene has CDR1 MGHDK and CDR2 SYGVNS. As DNA, the CDR3 is TGTGCCAGCAGTGGGACAGGGTCCCCCTACGAGCAGTACTTC. Translation gives CASSGTGSPYEQYF.

The chain is built from TRBV19 and TRBJ1-2, with D maybe TRBD1 (5 bases). The CDR3 loop spans 13 amino acids. Germline V gene lookup returns CDR1 LNHDA and CDR2 SQIVND (reference sequence). Trimming shortened V by 3 bases and J by 3 bases, and 8 bases separated the two germline ends. Here the CDR3 DNA reads TGTGCCAGTAGTATTAGCAGGGACTATGGCTACACCTTC. Protein product: CASSISRDYGYTF.

The chain employs TRBV5-1 and TRBJ1-1, with D perhaps matching TRBD1 (6 bases). CDR1 is SGHRS and CDR2 is YFSETQ in the germline V gene. V dropped 2 bases and J dropped 4 bases, with 9 bases sitting between them. This CDR3 has 13 residues. The CDR3 region has the DNA TGCGCCAGCAGCTTTAGGGGGGGCACTGAAGCTTTCTTT. Translation: CASSFRGGTEAFF.

V and J are TRBV9 and TRBJ1-2; D may be TRBD1 (6 bases). Trimming took off 2 bases at V and 8 bases at J, with 19 bases between the two ends. The CDR3 contains 15 residues. The V gene's germline CDR1 is SGDLS and CDR2 YYNGEE. This CDR3 reads CASSVEIGGGEGYTF. The CDR3 bases are TGTGCCAGCAGCGTCGAAATTGGGGGGGGCGAAGGCTACACCTTC.

The chain couples TRBV5-6 to TRBJ2-3; no clear D. The CDR3 sequence is 14 residues long. Germline lookup yields CDR1 SGHDT and CDR2 YYEEEE. V lost 0 bases and J 2 bases, leaving 7 bases between the germline ends. The CDR3 sequence: CASSLEQITDTQYF. The CDR3 DNA follows: TGTGCCAGCAGCTTGGAACAGATCACAGATACGCAGTATTTT.

The V gene is TRBV9, the J gene TRBJ2-1; 11 nucleotides align to TRBD2. CDR1 is SGDLS and CDR2 is YYNGEE in the germline V gene. The CDR3 is made up of 16 amino acids. The ends lost 3 bases at V and 3 bases at J; junction bases unmatched: 5. The CDR3: CASSGITSGGYNEQFF. DNA for the CDR3: TGTGCCAGCAGCGGAATCACTAGCGGGGGCTACAATGAGCAGTTCTTC.

The chain employs TRBV10-3 and TRBJ1-4, with 8 bases aligning to TRBD1. J gave up 7 bases and V 5 bases, and 9 bases lay outside the gene matches. Germline CDR1 reads ENHRY; CDR2 reads SYGVKD. CDR3 length: 15 residues. The CDR3, as DNA: TGTGCCATCAGTCCAGAGGGACAGGCGGGTGAAAAACTGTTTTTT. It specifies CAISPEGQAGEKLFF.